A single sample gave rise to the 10 T cell receptor beta chains below, sequenced in a study of T cells after yellow fever vaccination. A single record per CDR3 protein comes from TCRdb applying MiXCR to the 5' RACE reads. This table has 200,000 to 300,000 distinct CDR3 sequences, 10% to 15% appearing once. Here the sequenced sample was CD4+ T cells sorted from PBMCs, taken 45 days after the yellow fever booster vaccination. These receptors all come from a man aged 25-40 years who received the YFV17D yellow fever vaccine.

The chain links TRBV9 to TRBJ2-5; D gene uncertain. Trimming took 0 bases from V and 5 from J, leaving 11 bases between them. The CDR3 spans 14 residues. From germline, CDR1 is SGDLS and CDR2 YYNGEE. In nucleotides, the CDR3 is TGTGCCAGCAGCGTAGGATCGGTACATGAGACCCAGTACTTC. Translating it yields CASSVGSVHETQYF.

This clonotype showed up just a few times. The rearrangement joins TRBV28 to TRBJ2-7; the D is unclear. Between the trimmed V and J ends, which lost 10 bases and 0 bases, there was a span of 16 bases. This CDR3 region has 14 residues. Germline CDR1 and CDR2: MDHEN and SYDVKM. CDR3 in DNA: TGTGCCACGAAGTTCGGGCGGAGCTCCTACGAGCAGTACTTC. This translates into CATKFGRSSYEQYF.

This clonotype was counted a few times. V is TRBV20-1 and J is TRBJ1-1; tentative D call: TRBD1 (5 bases). V dropped 2 bases and J dropped 4 bases, with 17 bases sitting between them. The V gene's germline CDR1 is DFQATT and CDR2 SNEGSKA (reference sequence). The CDR3 is 15 residues long. The CDR3 loop is CSARRGGGLSTEAFF. For the CDR3, the DNA is TGCAGTGCTAGACGTGGGGGAGGGCTGAGCACTGAAGCTTTCTTT.

In its sample, this clonotype was seen many times. The rearrangement uses TRBV29-1 and TRBJ2-7; the match to TRBD1 covers 7 bases. The germline V gene encodes CDR1 SQVTM and CDR2 ANQGSEA. The CDR3 totals 11 residues. The V gene end was trimmed by 7 bases and the J gene end by 7 bases; junction bases not matched to a gene: 7. CDR3 sequence reads: CSANSRGEQYF. The CDR3 DNA reads TGCAGCGCGAATTCCAGGGGGGAGCAGTACTTC.

The V and J genes are TRBV29-1 and TRBJ2-5; 10 positions agree with TRBD1. The CDR3 runs 12 residues. With V trimmed by 6 bases and J by 5 bases, 3 bases remained unmatched. CDR1 and CDR2 from the germline V gene are SQVTM and ANQGSEA. CDR3 sequence reads: CSVGQGTETQYF. The CDR3 DNA sequence: TGCAGCGTGGGACAGGGGACGGAGACCCAGTACTTC.

This clonotype was recorded many times. The chain carries TRBV4-2 and TRBJ2-7, with 11 nucleotides matching TRBD1. The trim removed 4 bases at V and 3 bases at J, leaving 2 bases unmatched. This CDR3 comprises 14 residues. CDR1 is LGHNA and CDR2 is YNFKEQ in the germline V gene. The CDR3 DNA is TGTGCCAGCAGCCCGGGACAGGGGGACTACGAGCAGTACTTC. It yields the protein CASSPGQGDYEQYF.

This clonotype was seen a handful of times. V gene TRBV5-1 combines with J gene TRBJ2-2; no firm D call. In germline, CDR1 is SGHRS, CDR2 YFSETQ. The germline V and J ends were trimmed by 0 bases and 7 bases, with 10 bases remaining between them. The CDR3 covers 14 residues. In DNA form, the CDR3 reads TGCGCCAGCAGCTTGGCCCCCTTCGGCGGGGAGCTGTTTTTT. It specifies CASSLAPFGGELFF.

This clonotype was found a few times. The chain links TRBV3-1 to TRBJ2-1; the D gene could be TRBD1 or TRBD2 (5 bases each). V was clipped by 4 bases and J by 0 bases, with 13 bases between them. The CDR3 totals 16 residues. In germline, CDR1 is LGHDT, CDR2 YNNKEL (reference sequence). As DNA, the CDR3 is TGTGCCAGCAGCCTTTTCACGGGACGCTCCTACAATGAGCAGTTCTTC. Translated, it gives CASSLFTGRSYNEQFF.

In DNA form, the CDR3 reads TGTGCCGGAGGGCGGAACCCCTACGAGCAGTACTTC. It encodes CAGGRNPYEQYF. The chain employs TRBV7-2 and TRBJ2-7; D may be TRBD2 (6 bases). This CDR3 has 12 amino acids. The germline CDR1 and CDR2 sequences are SGHTA and FQGNSA. The V end lost 11 bases, the J end lost 2 bases, and 13 bases lay between the germline ends.

The chain links TRBV5-1 to TRBJ2-1; D unresolved. In germline, CDR1 is SGHRS, CDR2 YFSETQ. Trimming pared 0 bases from V and 6 bases from J, leaving 19 bases between. The CDR3 runs to 17 residues. The CDR3 DNA follows: TGCGCCAGCAGCTTGGCTGCAGGAGCTAAACATAGCAATGAGCAGTTCTTC. Amino acid sequence: CASSLAAGAKHSNEQFF.